Listed here is a single T cell receptor (beta chain). V shed 2 bases and J 4 bases; nucleotides not matched to a gene: 8. Per germline, CDR1 LGHNA and CDR2 YSLEER. The CDR3 consists of 17 residues. No patient showed confetti depigmentation, a clinical sign of active disease. The sample originates from a study of resident and recirculating memory T cells in vitiligo. Study-wide context: Each patient gave two lesional and two nonlesional epidermal shave biopsies, plus PBMCs. Genomic DNA was extracted from whole homogenized samples, with no cell sorting.

The repertoire was sequenced with immunoSEQ multiplex PCR; TCRdb's copy has only in-frame clones and lacks some. The table includes 70,000 or so clones, approximately 93% detected once. The sample consisted of blood. The origin of this receptor is a male donor with vitiligo. The V call is TRBV4-3, the J call TRBJ1-2; TRBD1 matches at 12 bases. The CDR3 nucleotides are TGCGCCAGCAGCCAAACCCCCCGGGACAGGGGGCTCTATGGCTACACCTTC. Amino acid sequence: CASSQTPRDRGLYGYTF.